Following are 19 T cell receptor beta chains from one sample sequenced in a study of cytomegalovirus exposure and HLA in healthy donors. Some clones are missing from TCRdb's copy, which holds only in-frame ones; the method was immunoSEQ multiplex PCR. The sample lists under 200,000 clones, less than 95% occurring once. Sequencing was performed on PBMCs. Every receptor here comes from a woman aged 18-35 years in good health and CMV-seropositive.

The J gene is TRBJ2-3, the V gene TRBV6-4; D is possibly TRBD2 (5 bases). Germline V CDR1 and CDR2: MRHNA, SNTAGT. The ends were cut back, 4 bases at V and 0 bases at J, with 8 bases in the middle. The CDR3 extends over 14 amino acids. The CDR3 nucleotides are TGTGCCAGCAGTGGGACGGGGAGCACAGATACGCAGTATTTT. The encoded protein is CASSGTGSTDTQYF.

This chain links TRBV7-6 with TRBJ2-7; D may be TRBD2 (5 bases). Trimming removed 1 base at V and 3 bases at J, with 10 bases between. The CDR3 has 14 residues. Looked up from germline, CDR1 is SGHVS and CDR2 is FNYEAQ. CDR3 amino acids: CASSLGREVYEQYF. Here the CDR3 DNA reads TGTGCCAGCAGCTTAGGCCGGGAAGTCTACGAGCAGTACTTC.

The chain joins TRBV10-3 to TRBJ2-7; 14 positions agree with TRBD2. J gave up 1 base and V 11 bases, and 13 bases lay outside the gene matches. The germline V gene encodes CDR1 ENHRY and CDR2 SYGVKD. There are 17 residues in the CDR3. The CDR3 coding sequence is TGTGCCGTCGGACTAGCGGGAGGCGGCCGCGGGTCCTACGAGCAGTACTTC. It codes for CAVGLAGGGRGSYEQYF.

The chain carries TRBV7-2 and TRBJ1-4; D remains ambiguous. Germline CDR1 reads SGHTA; CDR2 reads FQGNSA. This CDR3 region has 14 residues. V was cut by 7 bases and J by 0 bases, with 9 bases left in between. Here the CDR3 reads CASTPGSTNEKLFF. The CDR3 region has the DNA TGTGCCAGCACCCCCGGGTCAACTAATGAAAAACTGTTTTTT.

The genes are TRBV19 and TRBJ2-5, with 10 bases fitting TRBD2. V was pared by 3 bases and J by 5 bases, with 6 bases of the junction left unmatched. The CDR3 totals 15 residues. The germline V gene encodes CDR1 LNHDA and CDR2 SQIVND (reference sequence). CDR3 loop: CASSISLAGVETQYF. The CDR3 DNA reads TGTGCCAGTAGTATTAGCCTAGCGGGGGTGGAGACCCAGTACTTC.

This rearrangement joins TRBV5-1 to TRBJ2-3; D unclear. Germline V gives CDR1 SGHRS, CDR2 YFSETQ. The V and J ends lost 0 bases and 4 bases respectively, with 12 bases between them. The CDR3 consists of 15 residues. DNA for the CDR3: TGCGCCAGCAGCTTGGGGTGGCAGTTTTCAGATACGCAGTATTTT. Encoded protein: CASSLGWQFSDTQYF. Together with reference TRBV5-1 and TRBJ2-3, the CDR3 gives the full variable domain: KAGVTQTPRYLIKTRGQQVTLSCSPISGHRSVSWYQQTPGQGLQFLFEYFSETQRNKGNFPGRFSGRQFSNSRSEMNVSTLELGDSALYLCASSLGWQFSDTQYFGPGTRLTVL.

This clone was seen a few times. This rearrangement joins TRBV30 to TRBJ1-2; D remains ambiguous. The germline V gene encodes CDR1 GTSNPN and CDR2 SVGIG (reference sequence). V shed 0 bases and J shed 7 bases, with 9 bases lying between them. The CDR3 loop spans 12 amino acids. The CDR3 reads CAWSVGSPGYTF. CDR3 DNA: TGTGCCTGGAGTGTAGGGAGTCCTGGCTACACCTTC.

The chain couples TRBV9 to TRBJ2-7, with TRBD1 identical over 11 bases. Germline V gives CDR1 SGDLS, CDR2 YYNGEE. J was trimmed by 3 bases and V by 4 bases; bases with no gene match: 3. The length of the CDR3 is 14 residues. The CDR3 is CASSLGTGGYEQYF. CDR3 nucleotide sequence: TGTGCCAGCAGCCTAGGGACAGGGGGCTACGAGCAGTACTTC.

This chain links TRBV5-1 with TRBJ2-5; 7 nucleotides line up with TRBD1. Per the germline V gene, CDR1 is SGHRS and CDR2 is YFSETQ. V lost 5 bases, J lost 1 base, and 5 bases stayed unmatched. The CDR3 consists of 14 residues. The CDR3 spells CASRLRTGQETQYF. The CDR3 nucleotides read TGCGCCAGCAGGTTGCGGACAGGCCAAGAGACCCAGTACTTC. The full variable domain, with the rest looked up from reference TRBV5-1 and TRBJ2-5, is KAGVTQTPRYLIKTRGQQVTLSCSPISGHRSVSWYQQTPGQGLQFLFEYFSETQRNKGNFPGRFSGRQFSNSRSEMNVSTLELGDSALYLCASRLRTGQETQYFGPGTRLLVL.

This clone was seen only a few times. V and J are TRBV28 and TRBJ1-5; 11 nucleotides agree with TRBD1. There are 15 residues in the CDR3. V dropped 4 bases and J dropped 7; count of bases not matched to a gene: 6. Germline V gene data show CDR1 as MDHEN and CDR2 as SYDVKM. CDR3 in amino acids: CASSSVDRGQQPQHF. For the CDR3, the DNA is TGTGCCAGCAGTTCAGTGGACAGGGGGCAACAGCCCCAGCATTTT.

The chain joins TRBV7-9 to TRBJ2-7; D may be TRBD2 (5 bases). The V gene's germline CDR1 is SEHNR and CDR2 FQNEAQ (reference sequence). Trimming shortened V by 3 bases and J by 7 bases, and 13 bases separated the two germline ends. CDR3 length equals 13 residues. For the CDR3, the DNA is TGTGCCAGCAGCTTGTCCGGAACGGGAGAGCAGTACTTC. Translated, it gives CASSLSGTGEQYF.

J is TRBJ2-7 and V is TRBV18, with 8 bases that match TRBD1. Germline trimming cut 3 bases from V and 2 bases from J; bases unmatched to any gene: 6. Germline V lookup: CDR1 KGHSH, CDR2 LQKENI. The CDR3 totals 15 residues. The DNA of the CDR3 is TGTGCCAGCTCACCCGGGACAGGTACTACCTACGAGCAGTACTTC. It yields the protein CASSPGTGTTYEQYF. Combining the CDR3 with reference TRBV18 and TRBJ2-7 gives the whole variable domain NAGVMQNPRHLVRRRGQEARLRCSPMKGHSHVYWYRQLPEEGLKFMVYLQKENIIDESGMPKERFSAEFPKEGPSILRIQQVVRGDSAAYFCASSPGTGTTYEQYFGPGTRLTVT.

This clone has just one count. The chain employs TRBV18 and TRBJ2-2; 7 bases align to TRBD2. Per the germline V gene, CDR1 is KGHSH and CDR2 is LQKENI. J lost 3 bases, V lost 6 bases, and 10 bases had no gene match. The CDR3 length is 16 residues. For the CDR3, the DNA is TGTGCCAGCTCGCCCACGTCCAGCGGGGACACCGGGGAGCTGTTTTTT. It encodes CASSPTSSGDTGELFF.

The gene calls are TRBV12-5 and TRBJ2-1; 8 nucleotides align to TRBD1. Germline V gene data show CDR1 as LGHNT and CDR2 as FRNRAP. The CDR3 contains 17 residues. V trimming: 1 base; J trimming: 1 base; junction bases outside the gene matches: 6. CDR3 in DNA: TGTGCTAGTGGTTTGGCCCTTACAGGGGGTTCCTACAATGAGCAGTTCTTC. Residues: CASGLALTGGSYNEQFF. Drawing the rest from reference TRBV12-5 and TRBJ2-1, the complete variable domain is DARVTQTPRHKVTEMGQEVTMRCQPILGHNTVFWYRQTMMQGLELLAYFRNRAPLDDSGMPKDRFSAEMPDATLATLKIQPSEPRDSAVYFCASGLALTGGSYNEQFFGPGTRLTVL.

V is TRBV27 and J is TRBJ2-7; D may be TRBD2 (6 bases). This CDR3 spans 13 amino acids. CDR1 MNHEY and CDR2 SMNVEV come from the germline V gene (reference sequence). Deletions cut 6 bases from V and 1 base from J, with 10 bases between. The CDR3 sequence: CASSPGGSYEQYF. Written as DNA, the CDR3 is TGTGCCAGCAGCCCTGGGGGGTCCTACGAGCAGTACTTC.

The chain links TRBV11-1 to TRBJ2-1; 8 bases align to TRBD2. CDR1 is SGHAT and CDR2 is FQDESV in the germline V gene (reference sequence). This CDR3 contains 16 residues. Germline trimming cut 1 base from V and 5 bases from J; bases unmatched to any gene: 7. The CDR3 is CASSLGKMGLDNEQFF. The CDR3 nucleotides are TGTGCCAGCAGCTTAGGGAAGATGGGACTAGACAATGAGCAGTTCTTC.

The V gene is TRBV30, the J gene TRBJ1-1; D perhaps matches TRBD1 (6 bases). Germline lookup yields CDR1 GTSNPN and CDR2 SVGIG (reference sequence). The CDR3 loop spans 14 amino acids. V lost 8 bases and J 4 bases, leaving 20 bases between the germline ends. The CDR3 nucleotides are TGTGCCAGAGCTCTCAGTCAGGGGAGCACTGAAGCTTTCTTT. It is translated as CARALSQGSTEAFF.

This chain uses TRBV27 with TRBJ1-4; D might be TRBD1 (6 bases). The V end was cut by 6 bases, the J end by 4 bases, with 9 bases between. The CDR3 is made up of 13 amino acids. In germline, CDR1 is MNHEY, CDR2 SMNVEV (reference sequence). Here the CDR3 reads CASSDRLNEKLFF. The CDR3 DNA follows: TGTGCCAGCAGCGACAGGCTTAATGAAAAACTGTTTTTT.

This chain connects TRBV2 to TRBJ1-1; 7 bases line up with TRBD1. V trimming: 7 bases; J trimming: 2 bases; junction bases outside the gene matches: 4. The CDR3 is made up of 13 amino acids. The V gene's germline CDR1 is SNHLY and CDR2 FYNNEI. This chain's CDR3 is CASTGQVNTEAFF. CDR3 bases: TGTGCCAGCACTGGACAGGTCAACACTGAAGCTTTCTTT.